Here is one T cell receptor (beta chain) with its context. Its binding antigen is unknown. No clone much larger than this one lies a single base away; base qualities are absent. Including cysteine and phenylalanine, the CDR3 has 14 amino acids. Only CDR3 DNA is held: 42 bases, read in frame from base 1. The germline ends are 8 bases apart after V is trimmed by 0 bases and J by 2 bases. CDR1 and CDR2 are read off the germline V gene as SGHRS and YFSETQ. The sample is drawn from a study of cytomegalovirus exposure and HLA in healthy donors (dated by TCRdb to about 2017). Regarding the research as a whole: In an earlier analysis of some 610 of the donors, approximately 260 Gb of sequence data and some 100 million unique TCR beta sequences from 150 million to 200 million T cells were reported. The number of donors typed differed by locus, with 629-630 for A, B, C, DRB1 and DQB1, over 500 for DQA1, over 600 for DPA1, and around 450 for DPB1. The study was designed to test whether signatures of past pathogen exposure could be identified by cataloging public T cell receptors. To predict cytomegalovirus infection status, the study brought together high-throughput TCR immunosequencing, statistical association of individual TCRs with disease status, and machine learning. Of the 300 to 450 genotyped donors, approximately 83% fell in the genetic ancestry cluster associated with self-reported Caucasian donors. Genome-wide SNP genotypes for about three fifths of the roughly 700 donors were used in a later genetic analysis, which treated that subset as a discovery cohort. About 5 DR-DQ haplotypes were handled as single units for association and clustering, since linkage in the cohort was strong. HLA typing covered class I and class II loci at four-digit resolution. To decide whether each TCR beta V gene segment behaved as functional or pseudogenic, an earlier analysis of 587 of the donors relied on high-throughput TCR beta sequencing. About 280 gigabases of sequencing data and tens of millions of unique TCR sequences made up an early release that covered roughly 670 HLA-typed donors. Across roughly 420 genotyped donors of the cohort, an average of about 220,000 unique TCR beta nucleotide sequences per donor were sequenced, and 15% to 20% of those sequences were non-productive. Donor age, sex, ethnicity and CMV serostatus were collected together with the repertoire data. Along with the roughly 670-subject first cohort, a separate validation cohort of around 110 different subjects was used. The later analysis used no new phenotypic data to find candidate immune exposures, relying instead on TCR beta sequences and their occurrence across donors. A later analysis re-examined previously published TCR beta repertoires from over 500 donors and added high-resolution HLA genotyping to investigate patterns of TCR occurrence. Every discovery cohort repertoire had been produced on one sequencing platform. The study used immunosequencing to profile the T cell repertoires of around 600 subjects and linked those repertoires to cytomegalovirus serostatus.

Study-wide findings and limitations: This cohort had only TCR beta chains sequenced, and the lack of alpha or paired-chain data limited which features could be detected. A later analysis found that HLA-associated TCR beta chains were more clonally expanded and had lower generation probabilities than equally common non-associated chains. Sequencing depth was assumed to be roughly uniform across donors in the presence/absence analyses, though that assumption may not hold. Assigning TCR associations to individual alleles was difficult when HLA alleles, especially DR and DQ, strongly co-occurred. Correlated functional status among segregating V segments might reflect linkage disequilibrium, but an unknown experimental factor could not be ruled out. While some public TCRs were present in many individuals, most TCR sequences turned up only very rarely across donors. The study gave a list of over 150 TCR beta chains associated with cytomegalovirus. Specific HLA alleles were associated with roughly 17,000 TCR beta sequences at a false discovery rate of 0.05 in a later analysis. In an earlier analysis of some 500 of the donors, most TCR beta V segments appeared in productive rearrangements about 90% or about 30% of the time, broadly matching IMGT annotations. The only immune exposure information available for the cohort was CMV serostatus. The authors suggested that the approach could potentially be generalized to other disease states and immunological phenotypes. Because HLA typing was missing for some donors at each locus, association tests included only the typed subset. A group of highly shared sequence variants was considered likely to be a technical artifact of the sequencing pipeline. In a later analysis, several top co-occurrence clusters were reported to appear linked to parvovirus B19, influenza, CMV and Epstein-Barr virus. Some IMGT-functional V segments, including TRBV6-2 and TRBV6-3, could not be distinguished by the 87-base-pair reads and were therefore excluded. A further reported finding was that TCR beta sequences accurately predicted the HLA-A and HLA-B alleles for most subjects in the first cohort. A later analysis found that TCR association rates varied across HLA loci, with DRB1 alleles showing the most associated TCRs and HLA-C alleles the fewest. The classifier was reported to diagnose cytomegalovirus status with high specificity and sensitivity in both the original cohort and the validation cohort. Three of the identified cytomegalovirus-associated TCR beta chains were confirmed in vitro to be specific for cytomegalovirus antigens. Because counts were too low, more than 15 rarely observed V segments, including chromosome 9 orphons, were excluded from the earlier analysis of a few hundred of the donors. An association between a missense DCLRE1C variant and V-gene and J-gene trimming of TCR beta chains was found in a later genetic analysis and replicated in an independent cohort. In a later analysis, most CMV-associated TCR beta chains were found to appear HLA-restricted, with HLA associations seemingly driven largely by CMV exposure. A later genetic analysis reported fewer N-insertions in productive TCRs among donors in an Asian-associated ancestry cluster than the roughly 670-donor mean.

The cohort was made up of 666 healthy bone marrow donors. At the time of sampling, all cohort members were nominally healthy, though unrecorded immune exposures were likely present. The donor tested CMV seropositive and was one of the 289 seropositive cohort members. A peripheral blood sample was provided by each donor, and peripheral blood mononuclear cells were used for TCR beta sequencing. The Qiagen DNeasy Blood Extraction Kit was used to extract genomic DNA from the blood cell samples. Library prep was done by the immunoSEQ multiplex PCR assay. A mixture of 60 forward primers for TCR Vbeta segments and 13 reverse primers for TCR Jbeta segments was used in the multiplex PCR. Amplification of the CDR3 region of rearranged TCR beta genes was performed with a multiplex PCR assay on genomic DNA. On the Illumina HiSeq System, the amplified TCR beta libraries were sequenced as 87-base-pair reads. In the authors' own workflow: A later analysis counted approximately 74 million unique TCR beta chains across the 650 to 800 repertoires, and roughly 11 million of these chains were shared by at least two donors. To remove PCR and sequencing errors, raw reads were error-corrected and collapsed into unique sequences using a nearest-neighbor algorithm that merged closely related sequences. CDR3 sequences were aligned to IMGT reference sequences to assign V, D and J gene segments. For a sequence to be retained, a match of at least six nucleotides to both a V gene segment and a J gene segment was required. Rearrangements were classified as productive when the CDR3 lacked stop codons and remained in frame with V and J, and all other rearrangements were classified as non-productive. CDR3 was defined by IMGT convention, running from the second conserved V-encoded cysteine to the conserved J-encoded phenylalanine. The earlier analysis of fewer than 750 of the donors excluded sequences that lacked an unambiguous match to a single V gene segment. An earlier analysis of just under 600 of the donors called V segments functional above 56.7% productive rearrangements and segregating when the between-donor standard deviation exceeded 5%. A statistical classification framework was built to diagnose cytomegalovirus status from the catalog of TCR beta chain sequences. V and J gene assignment, in a later analysis, came from comparing TCR nucleotide sequences with IMGT/GENE-DB human TR gene sequences. A later analysis assigned CDR3 sequences and most-parsimonious VDJ recombination scenarios with the TCRdist pipeline. In a later analysis, each TCR beta chain was defined by its CDR3 amino acid sequence together with its V-gene family, and reads lacking a unique V-gene family were excluded. In a later analysis, fewer than 650 highly shared, low-generation-probability nucleotide sequences were removed to address suspected cross-contamination and a sequencing artifact. A later analysis calculated a clonal expansion index for each public chain from normalized within-repertoire ranks of inferred template counts. Generation probabilities in a later analysis came from a VDJ recombination model fitted to out-of-frame rearrangements, and those results were checked against IGoR. In a later analysis, hypergeometric tests were used to score TCR-TCR, TCR-HLA and TCR-CMV co-occurrence, with a repertoire-size bias correction applied to TCR pairs. To estimate false discovery rates, a later analysis permuted the HLA or CMV assignments 20 times. In a later analysis, co-occurring TCRs were grouped using DBSCAN, with TCRdist sequence similarity added in when clustering inside HLA-allele-positive subsets. For co-occurrence clustering, repertoires with fewer than 30,000 or more than 120,000 public chains were excluded, along with four or five repertoires with anomalous nucleotide sharing. TCRdb carries this immuneACCESS record with in-frame sequences only. Its versions omit some clonotypes, under half of them owing to an unresolved V gene in the studies checked, with the rest unexplained. That table supplies the V and J calls and clone size; D and trimming were determined from the DNA. For this sample there are some 96,000 clones; 65% to 80% appear just once. Roughly 7.1% of the sample belongs to the ten largest clones.

The chain employs TRBV5-1 and TRBJ1-1; D gene: possibly TRBD1, on 5 matching bases. The TCR sequence derives from a man aged 35 to 55 in good health and CMV-seropositive. Sequenced sample: PBMCs. The base sequence is TGCGCCAGCAGCTTGGGGGACTTTAACACTGAAGCTTTCTTT. Translated, this gives CASSLGDFNTEAFF. Supplemented by the reference TRBV5-1 and TRBJ1-1 proteins around the CDR3, the complete variable domain is KAGVTQTPRYLIKTRGQQVTLSCSPISGHRSVSWYQQTPGQGLQFLFEYFSETQRNKGNFPGRFSGRQFSNSRSEMNVSTLELGDSALYLCASSLGDFNTEAFFGQGTRLTVV.